This is a list of T cell receptor beta chains from one sample in a study of response to subunit inactivated influenza vaccine. TCRdb re-analysed the RT-PCR reads in MiXCR, keeping a single row per CDR3 protein. The table has 250,000 to 350,000 distinct CDR3 sequences, approximately 21% seen once; the top ten hold 10% to 13%. This specimen consisted of PBMCs from blood, obtained less than 22 months after vaccination. The receptors originated from a man between 50 and 75 years old who received an inactivated influenza vaccine. Both conserved end residues are part of each CDR3. The order of the fields is J gene, V gene, clone size, D gene, CDR3 DNA, CDR3 protein. A D gene is named only where the DNA matches it firmly. The size field is filled for only some rows; it gives once, few, many or a size class.

TRBJ2-7,TRBV7-3,.,.,TGTGCCAGCAGCTTGAACGGACAGATTGGCGAGCAGTACTTC,CASSLNGQIGEQYF
TRBJ1-3,TRBV6-1,.,.,TGTGCCAGCAGTGAACTGTCAGGGAGCTCTGGAAACACCATATATTTT,CASSELSGSSGNTIYF
TRBJ2-3,TRBV7-2,.,TRBD1,TGTGCCAGCAGCTTAGGACAGGGGGACACAGATACGCAGTATTTT,CASSLGQGDTDTQYF
TRBJ1-3,TRBV5-1,.,.,TGCGCCAGCAGTCCGGAATTCCGGGGCCCGCGAAACACCATATATTTT,CASSPEFRGPRNTIYF
TRBJ2-3,TRBV29-1,.,TRBD2,TGCAGCGTCGTAGCGGGATACAGCACAGATACGCAGTATTTT,CSVVAGYSTDTQYF
TRBJ1-1,TRBV7-2,many,.,TGTGACAGCAGACAAAGGGATCAGGGTGAAGCTTTCTTT,CDSRQRDQGEAFF
TRBJ2-3,TRBV5-1,many,.,TGCGCCAGCAGCTTGGGACAGAACACAGATACGCAGTATTTT,CASSLGQNTDTQYF
TRBJ1-1,TRBV18,few,.,TGTGCCAGCTCATCACCGGGGGAGAACACTGAAGCTTTCTTT,CASSSPGENTEAFF
TRBJ1-1,TRBV20-1,few,.,TGCAGTGCTAGACACGTCGGCACTGAAGCTTTCTTT,CSARHVGTEAFF
TRBJ2-1,TRBV10-2,.,.,TGCGCCAGCAGTGAGTCAAGCCCTACCGTGCCTAGAACCTTC,CASSESSPTVPRTF
TRBJ1-2,TRBV27,.,TRBD1,TGTGCCAGCAGTAACGGACAGGGGGTCTATGGCTACACCTTC,CASSNGQGVYGYTF
TRBJ1-2,TRBV29-1,few,TRBD1,TGCAGCGTGGACTCGACAGGGTACTATGGCTACACCTTC,CSVDSTGYYGYTF
TRBJ2-3,TRBV2,few,.,TGTGCCAGCTCTAGGGGGGGCTTTCAAGATACGCAGTATTTT,CASSRGGFQDTQYF
TRBJ2-7,TRBV3-1,.,.,TGTGCCAGCAGCCAAGAGTTGGGACAAGGAGAGCAGTACTTC,CASSQELGQGEQYF
TRBJ1-5,TRBV20-1,many,TRBD1,TGCAGTGCTAGTAACAGTCAGACAGGGGGCCGCGGTCAGCCCCAGCATTTT,CSASNSQTGGRGQPQHF
TRBJ1-4,TRBV7-2,few,.,TGTGCCAGCAGCTTAGATGGCAGAGACGAAAAACTGTTTTTT,CASSLDGRDEKLFF
TRBJ1-2,TRBV4-3,few,.,TGCGCCAGCAGCCCTAGGTCAGGATATGGCTACACCTTC,CASSPRSGYGYTF
TRBJ1-1,TRBV5-1,many,.,TGCGCCAGCAGCCGAACTGGGGACACTGAAGCTTTCTTT,CASSRTGDTEAFF
TRBJ1-5,TRBV6-6,few,.,TGTGCCAGCAACAACAGAGATCAGCCCCAGCATTTT,CASNNRDQPQHF
TRBJ2-5,TRBV6-5,few,.,TGTGCCAGCAGTTCCGACTATTCCGGCCAAGAGACCCAGTACTTC,CASSSDYSGQETQYF
TRBJ1-1,TRBV20-1,few,.,TGCAGTGCTAGGACACAAGGGAATGCGATCCCTGAAGCTTTCTTT,CSARTQGNAIPEAFF
TRBJ2-1,TRBV10-2,.,TRBD1,TGCGCCAGCCAGCCGACTCGGACAGGGTGGGGTAAGCAGTTCTTC,CASQPTRTGWGKQFF
TRBJ2-3,TRBV12-3/TRBV12-4,few,TRBD2,TGTGCCAGCAGACGGACTAGCCTGAAGTATTTT,CASRRTSLKYF
TRBJ2-1,TRBV24-1,.,.,TGTGCCACCAGTGGGCAGGGGTACCACAATGAGCAGTTCTTC,CATSGQGYHNEQFF
TRBJ2-7,TRBV7-2,.,TRBD1,TGTGCCAGCAGCTTGGTCAGGGGGAACCCTCCGCAGTACTTC,CASSLVRGNPPQYF
TRBJ2-7,TRBV11-1,.,TRBD1,TGTGCCAGCAGCGCCGGACAGGGGCGCTTTGAGGCACTTTACGAGCAGTACTTC,CASSAGQGRFEALYEQYF
TRBJ2-7,TRBV12-3/TRBV12-4,few,TRBD2,TGTGCCAGCAGGACTAGCCGAAAGGTTTGGGAGCAGTACTTC,CASRTSRKVWEQYF
TRBJ2-1,TRBV4-2,.,.,TGTGCCAGCAGCCAAGTAGGATGGGGTAGCTCCTACAATGAGCAGTTCTTC,CASSQVGWGSSYNEQFF
TRBJ1-1,TRBV6-2/TRBV6-3,.,.,TGTGCCAGCAGTATAAACAGGGCCTCGAACACTGAAGCTTTCTTT,CASSINRASNTEAFF
TRBJ2-7,TRBV5-6,few,.,TGTGCCAGCAGCGTGGAAGGGGGGCAGTACTTC,CASSVEGGQYF
TRBJ1-5,TRBV2,few,.,TGTGCCAGCAGTGAAAGATATGGGCGTCAGCCCCAGCATTTT,CASSERYGRQPQHF
TRBJ2-3,TRBV5-1,.,.,TGCGCCAGCAGCTTCTTTAGCACAGATACGCAGTATTTT,CASSFFSTDTQYF
TRBJ2-1,TRBV5-1,few,.,TGCGCCAGCAGCTTGAATGAGGCTACGGGCAGGGATAACAATGAGCAGTTCTTC,CASSLNEATGRDNNEQFF
TRBJ2-6,TRBV5-1,few,.,TGCGCCAGCAGCTTGGAGGCCTCTGGGGCCAACGTCCTGACTTTC,CASSLEASGANVLTF